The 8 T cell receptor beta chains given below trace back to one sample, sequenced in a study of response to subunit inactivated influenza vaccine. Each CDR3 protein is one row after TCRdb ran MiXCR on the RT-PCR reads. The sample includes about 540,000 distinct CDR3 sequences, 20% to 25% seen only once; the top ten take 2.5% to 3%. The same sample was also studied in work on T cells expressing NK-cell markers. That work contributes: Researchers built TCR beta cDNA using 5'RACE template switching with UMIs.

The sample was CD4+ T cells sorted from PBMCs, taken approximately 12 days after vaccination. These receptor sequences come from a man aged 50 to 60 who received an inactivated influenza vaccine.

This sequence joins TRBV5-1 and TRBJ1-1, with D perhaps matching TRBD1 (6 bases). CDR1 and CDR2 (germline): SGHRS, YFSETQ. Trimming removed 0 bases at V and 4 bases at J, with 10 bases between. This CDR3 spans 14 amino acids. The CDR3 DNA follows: TGCGCCAGCAGCTTGGAGGTAGGGGGCACTGAAGCTTTCTTT. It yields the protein CASSLEVGGTEAFF.

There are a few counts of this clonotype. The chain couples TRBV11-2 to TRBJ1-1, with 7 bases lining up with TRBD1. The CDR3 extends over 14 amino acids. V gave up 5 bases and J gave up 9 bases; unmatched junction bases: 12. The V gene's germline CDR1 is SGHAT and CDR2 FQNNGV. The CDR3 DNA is TGTGCCAGCAGCCAACCCAGACAGGGCTTAAAAGCTTTCTTT. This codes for CASSQPRQGLKAFF.

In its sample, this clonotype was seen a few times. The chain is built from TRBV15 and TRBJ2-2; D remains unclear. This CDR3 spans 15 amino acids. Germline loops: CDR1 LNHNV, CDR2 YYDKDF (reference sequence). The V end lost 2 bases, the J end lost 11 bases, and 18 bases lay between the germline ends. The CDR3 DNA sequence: TGTGCCACCAGCAGAACCCCTCGAGGATCGGGTGAGCTGTTTTTT. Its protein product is CATSRTPRGSGELFF.

Written as DNA, the CDR3 is TGTGCCAGTAGTATAGATCGACTAGCGCCCCGGTCCAATGAGCAGTTCTTC. Amino acids: CASSIDRLAPRSNEQFF. The gene calls are TRBV19 and TRBJ2-1, with 8 positions matching TRBD2. The germline V gene encodes CDR1 LNHDA and CDR2 SQIVND (reference sequence). The V and J ends lost 0 bases and 6 bases, in that order; junction bases with no gene match: 10. The CDR3 has 17 residues.

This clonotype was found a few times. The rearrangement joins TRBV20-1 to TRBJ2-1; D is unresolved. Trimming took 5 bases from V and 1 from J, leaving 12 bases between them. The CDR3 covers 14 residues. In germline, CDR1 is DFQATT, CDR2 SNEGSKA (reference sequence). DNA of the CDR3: TGCAGTGCTCTGTTGGGTACATCCTACAATGAGCAGTTCTTC. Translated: CSALLGTSYNEQFF.

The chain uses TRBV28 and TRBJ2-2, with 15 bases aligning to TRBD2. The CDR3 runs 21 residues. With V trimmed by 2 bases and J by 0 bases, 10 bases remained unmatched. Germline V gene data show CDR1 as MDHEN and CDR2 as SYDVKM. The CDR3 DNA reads TGTGCCAGCAGTTTAGGGTTTTGGGGACTAGCGGGGGGACCGAACACCGGGGAGCTGTTTTTT. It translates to CASSLGFWGLAGGPNTGELFF. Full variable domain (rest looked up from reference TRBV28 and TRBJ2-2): DVKVTQSSRYLVKRTGEKVFLECVQDMDHENMFWYRQDPGLGLRLIYFSYDVKMKEKGDIPEGYSVSREKKERFSLILESASTNQTSMYLCASSLGFWGLAGGPNTGELFFGEGSRLTVL.

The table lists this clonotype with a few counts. The CDR3 coding sequence is TGCGCCAGCAGCTTGGTACAGGGGACGCGAGGTACTGAAGCTTTCTTT. Protein product: CASSLVQGTRGTEAFF. The chain is built from TRBV5-1 and TRBJ1-1; 7 nucleotides agree with TRBD1. The germline CDR1 and CDR2 sequences are SGHRS and YFSETQ. The V gene end was trimmed by 0 bases and the J gene end by 5 bases; junction bases not matched to a gene: 10. The CDR3 is made up of 16 amino acids. Full variable domain (remainder filled in from reference TRBV5-1 and TRBJ1-1): KAGVTQTPRYLIKTRGQQVTLSCSPISGHRSVSWYQQTPGQGLQFLFEYFSETQRNKGNFPGRFSGRQFSNSRSEMNVSTLELGDSALYLCASSLVQGTRGTEAFFGQGTRLTVV.

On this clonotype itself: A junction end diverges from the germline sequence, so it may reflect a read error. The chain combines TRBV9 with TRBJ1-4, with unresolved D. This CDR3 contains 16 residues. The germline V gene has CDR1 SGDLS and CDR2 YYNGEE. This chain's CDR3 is CTSSVGPIRENEKLFF. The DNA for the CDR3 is TGTACCAGCAGCGTAGGGCCGATACGGGAGAATGAAAAACTGTTTTTT.